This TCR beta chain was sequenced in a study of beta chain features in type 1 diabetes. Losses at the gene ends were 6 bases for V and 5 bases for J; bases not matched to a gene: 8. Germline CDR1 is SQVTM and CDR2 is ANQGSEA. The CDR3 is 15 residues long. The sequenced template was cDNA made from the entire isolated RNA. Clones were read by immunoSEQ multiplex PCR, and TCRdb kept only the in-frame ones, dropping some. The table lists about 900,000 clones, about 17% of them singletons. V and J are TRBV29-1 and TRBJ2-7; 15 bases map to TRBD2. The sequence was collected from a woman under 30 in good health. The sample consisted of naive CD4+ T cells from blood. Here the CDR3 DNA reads TGCAGCGTGGGGCGGACTAGCGGGAGGGCCAACGAGCAGTACTTC. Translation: CSVGRTSGRANEQYF.